These 19 T cell receptor beta chains share one sample of origin, sequenced in a study of blood T cell repertoires in COVID-19. Method: immunoSEQ multiplex PCR; TCRdb's copy keeps in-frame clones and lacks some. In the table there are a few hundred thousand clones, 90% of which are singletons. The material sequenced was PBMCs or T cells enriched from blood (not recorded which). The receptors were sampled from a man younger than 35 who had recovered from COVID-19.

The chain carries TRBV28 and TRBJ2-6, with TRBD2 as a possible D gene (6 bases). The CDR3 has 16 amino acids. Trimming took off 3 bases at V and 3 bases at J, with 12 bases between the two ends. Per germline, CDR1 MDHEN and CDR2 SYDVKM. CDR3 protein: CASSFGGAGGANVLTF. The DNA for the CDR3 is TGTGCCAGCAGTTTTGGAGGGGCTGGTGGGGCCAACGTCCTGACTTTC. The full variable domain, completed using reference TRBV28 and TRBJ2-6, is DVKVTQSSRYLVKRTGEKVFLECVQDMDHENMFWYRQDPGLGLRLIYFSYDVKMKEKGDIPEGYSVSREKKERFSLILESASTNQTSMYLCASSFGGAGGANVLTFGAGSRLTVL.

The chain links TRBV30 to TRBJ1-5; D is unresolved. V lost 2 bases, J lost 7 bases, and 12 bases lay in between. The germline V gene has CDR1 GTSNPN and CDR2 SVGIG (reference sequence). The CDR3 contains 13 residues. CDR3 nucleotides: TGTGCCTGGAGTATGAGCGACGGGCAGCCCCAGCATTTT. Its protein is CAWSMSDGQPQHF.

The chain uses TRBV28 and TRBJ1-2; D perhaps matches TRBD1 (6 bases). CDR1 is MDHEN, CDR2 SYDVKM, per germline. The CDR3 loop spans 14 amino acids. Trimming shortened V by 7 bases and J by 6 bases, and 18 bases separated the two germline ends. CDR3 residues: CASMLFRGANGYTF. CDR3 in DNA: TGTGCCAGCATGCTATTTCGGGGGGCTAATGGCTACACCTTC.

This clone occurred a few times. The gene calls are TRBV9 and TRBJ1-6, with a possible D match to TRBD1 (5 bases). The germline V gene encodes CDR1 SGDLS and CDR2 YYNGEE. Between the trimmed V and J ends, which lost 3 bases and 1 base, there was a span of 11 bases. There are 16 residues in the CDR3. CDR3 sequence reads: CASSAHGGSYNSPLHF. The CDR3 region has the DNA TGTGCCAGCAGCGCCCACGGGGGATCCTATAATTCACCCCTCCACTTT.

V and J are TRBV4-1 and TRBJ2-3, with 11 bases that match TRBD2. CDR1 MGHRA and CDR2 YSYEKL come from the germline V gene. V was clipped by 0 bases and J by 2 bases; unmatched bases: 7. The CDR3 runs 18 residues. CDR3 sequence: CASSQEALAGVNTDTQYF. The CDR3 nucleotides are TGCGCCAGCAGCCAAGAGGCACTAGCGGGAGTAAACACAGATACGCAGTATTTT.

This rearrangement joins TRBV7-9 to TRBJ1-1; a possible D gene is TRBD1 (6 bases). Looked up from germline, CDR1 is SEHNR and CDR2 is FQNEAQ (reference sequence). This CDR3 has 13 residues. Trimming cost V 5 bases and J 2 bases, with 9 bases left between them. As DNA, the CDR3 is TGTGCCAGCAGCCGGGACACAAACACTGAAGCTTTCTTT. It is translated as CASSRDTNTEAFF. The complete variable domain, with remaining parts taken from reference TRBV7-9 and TRBJ1-1, reads DTGVSQNPRHKITKRGQNVTFRCDPISEHNRLYWYRQTLGQGPEFLTYFQNEAQLEKSRLLSDRFSAERPKGSFSTLEIQRTEQGDSAMYLCASSRDTNTEAFFGQGTRLTVV.

The chain links TRBV30 to TRBJ1-5; D is undetermined. CDR3 size: 15 residues. V lost 0 bases and J 3 bases, leaving 12 bases between the germline ends. Germline-derived CDR1 and CDR2 are GTSNPN and SVGIG (reference sequence). CDR3 nucleotide sequence: TGTGCCTGGAGTGTACGGCGGCATCTCAATCAGCCCCAGCATTTT. The encoded protein is CAWSVRRHLNQPQHF.

The V gene is TRBV2, the J gene TRBJ1-6; 7 nucleotides agree with TRBD1. Germline loops: CDR1 SNHLY, CDR2 FYNNEI. Germline trimming cut 8 bases from V and 9 bases from J; bases unmatched to any gene: 4. The CDR3 length is 12 residues. The CDR3 sequence is CASQGEGSPLHF. The CDR3 coding sequence is TGTGCCAGCCAGGGGGAAGGTTCACCCCTCCACTTT.

A few counts support this clone. The chain employs TRBV20-1 and TRBJ1-2, with D possibly TRBD1 on 6 matching bases. V was cut by 5 bases and J by 4 bases, with 32 bases left in between. The CDR3 consists of 19 residues. Germline V gene lookup returns CDR1 DFQATT and CDR2 SNEGSKA (reference sequence). The chain's CDR3 is CSARDDRRDTRQMIYGYTF. For the CDR3, the DNA is TGCAGTGCTCGTGATGATAGACGGGACACACGCCAGATGATCTATGGCTACACCTTC.

The V call is TRBV28, the J call TRBJ2-5, with 7 bases that match TRBD2. Germline values: CDR1 MDHEN, CDR2 SYDVKM. The V segment lost 7 bases and the J segment 1 base; nucleotides outside the gene matches: 9. This CDR3 comprises 15 residues. The CDR3 sequence: CASIPRGELQETQYF. The CDR3 DNA sequence: TGTGCCAGCATCCCCCGGGGGGAACTCCAAGAGACCCAGTACTTC.

The chain employs TRBV3-1 (or the pseudogene TRBV3-2) and TRBJ2-1; 8 nucleotides match TRBD2. The CDR3 spans 16 residues. Trimming took 4 bases from V and 8 from J; bases not matched to a gene: 13. Per germline, CDR1 LGHDT and CDR2 YNNKEL (reference sequence). DNA for the CDR3: TGTGCCAGCAGCCCATCGGGACTAGTCTCCCTCGATGAGCAGTTCTTC. It specifies CASSPSGLVSLDEQFF.

This rearrangement joins TRBV6-5 to TRBJ2-7; D may be TRBD2 (6 bases). Germline values: CDR1 MNHEY, CDR2 SVGAGI. Trimming removed 2 bases at V and 7 bases at J, with 12 bases between. This CDR3 is built from 13 residues. The CDR3 DNA reads as TGTGCCAGCAGTTACCGGCGGGCGGGAGAGCAGTACTTC. Translation gives CASSYRRAGEQYF.

The V call is TRBV24-1, the J call TRBJ1-4, with 10 nucleotides matching TRBD1. From germline, CDR1 is KGHDR and CDR2 SFDVKD. The CDR3 totals 15 residues. V dropped 4 bases and J dropped 7; count of bases not matched to a gene: 5. The CDR3 nucleotides read TGTGCCACCAGTGAGGTGACAGGGGGCCTTGAAAAACTGTTTTTT. This encodes CATSEVTGGLEKLFF.

The chain uses TRBV3-1 (or the pseudogene TRBV3-2) and TRBJ1-2; 9 nucleotides line up with TRBD1. V dropped 0 bases and J dropped 8; count of bases not matched to a gene: 7. The CDR3 extends over 15 amino acids. Germline assignment: CDR1 LGHDT and CDR2 YNNKEL (reference sequence). The CDR3 coding sequence is TGTGCCAGCAGCCAAGAACTGAACAGGGGGCAAGGCTACACCTTC. Translation: CASSQELNRGQGYTF.

This rearrangement joins TRBV5-6 to TRBJ2-3; TRBD2 might be the D (7 bases). Germline CDR1 is SGHDT and CDR2 is YYEEEE. V shed 5 bases and J shed 6 bases, with 25 bases lying between them. The CDR3 contains 17 residues. The CDR3 sequence is CASSSRHLGGREDTQYF. Written as DNA, the CDR3 is TGTGCCAGCAGTTCCCGTCACTTGGGGGGGCGGGAGGATACGCAGTATTTT.

V gene TRBV6-5 combines with J gene TRBJ1-5, with a tentative D call TRBD1 (5 bases). The ends were cut back, 0 bases at V and 6 bases at J, with 9 bases in the middle. Germline-derived CDR1 and CDR2 are MNHEY and SVGAGI. CDR3 length: 14 residues. For the CDR3, the DNA is TGTGCCAGCAGTTACTCTGCTAGGGGTCAGCCCCAGCATTTT. It codes for CASSYSARGQPQHF.

Concerning this clone itself: Its ends do not fully match the called genes, so a read error is possible. The J gene is TRBJ1-2, the V gene TRBV7-8; D gene ambiguous. Germline V gene sequence: CDR1 SGHVS, CDR2 FQNEAQ. The CDR3 loop spans 12 amino acids. The CDR3 region is CASSHGDVAKSF. The CDR3 coding sequence is TGTGCCAGCAGCCACGGAGATGTGGCGAAGAGCTTC.

V is TRBV11-2 and J is TRBJ2-7; TRBD2 matches 7 bases. Germline V gene data show CDR1 as SGHAT and CDR2 as FQNNGV. The junction had 12 bases not matched to a gene; V was cut back by 5 bases and J by 5 bases. There are 15 residues in the CDR3. CDR3 region: CASSPMRSRGNEQYF. CDR3 in DNA: TGTGCCAGCAGCCCGATGCGCTCGCGGGGGAACGAGCAGTACTTC.

This clone was counted a single time. The chain links TRBV4-1 to TRBJ1-2; D is undetermined. V was shortened by 0 bases and J by 7 bases, with 6 bases between the two germline ends. Germline CDR1 is MGHRA and CDR2 is YSYEKL. This CDR3 contains 12 residues. The CDR3 is CASSQDLSGYTF. In DNA, the CDR3 is TGCGCCAGCAGCCAAGACCTTAGTGGCTACACCTTC.